This entry lists 4 T cell receptor beta chains sequenced from one sample in a study of Siglec-9 on CD8 T cells in melanoma. This table comes from immunoSEQ multiplex PCR, and its TCRdb copy is limited to in-frame clones, with some not included. The sample holds roughly 30,000 clones, more than 80% seen once. Sequenced input: Siglec-9- CD8+ T cells sorted from blood. These receptors all stem from a human donor in good health.

The V and J genes are TRBV28 and TRBJ2-7; D perhaps matches TRBD2 (5 bases). The ends were cut back, 7 bases at V and 3 bases at J, with 16 bases in the middle. The germline gives CDR1 MDHEN, CDR2 SYDVKM. This CDR3 is built from 14 residues. The CDR3 here is CASIRTGLGYEQYF. In nucleotides, the CDR3 is TGTGCCAGCATCCGGACCGGACTGGGCTACGAGCAGTACTTC.

The genes are TRBV7-9 and TRBJ1-5; D gene uncertain. Germline V CDR1 and CDR2: SEHNR, FQNEAQ (reference sequence). Trimming took 4 bases from V and 1 from J, leaving 23 bases between them. The CDR3 totals 19 residues. The CDR3 nucleotides are TGTGCCAGCAGCTCCGGGCTCGGGAATAGCGGCGAGAGCAATCAGCCCCAGCATTTT. Translated: CASSSGLGNSGESNQPQHF.

J is TRBJ2-3 and V is TRBV7-9, with 8 bases identical to TRBD1. This CDR3 is built from 15 residues. With 6 bases clipped from V and 4 bases from J, the junction kept 9 bases outside the gene matches. Germline loops: CDR1 SEHNR, CDR2 FQNEAQ (reference sequence). CDR3 sequence: CASRPTEDRADTQYF. The DNA of the CDR3 is TGTGCCAGCAGGCCCACCGAGGACAGGGCAGATACGCAGTATTTT.

The rearrangement uses TRBV7-9 and TRBJ2-1; D gene unclear. CDR3 size: 16 residues. The germline CDR1 and CDR2 sequences are SEHNR and FQNEAQ (reference sequence). Trimming stripped 1 base from V and 7 bases from J, with 17 bases between. The CDR3 loop reads CASSLVLFGGPNEQFF. For the CDR3, the DNA is TGTGCCAGCAGCTTAGTTCTTTTTGGTGGGCCTAATGAGCAGTTCTTC.